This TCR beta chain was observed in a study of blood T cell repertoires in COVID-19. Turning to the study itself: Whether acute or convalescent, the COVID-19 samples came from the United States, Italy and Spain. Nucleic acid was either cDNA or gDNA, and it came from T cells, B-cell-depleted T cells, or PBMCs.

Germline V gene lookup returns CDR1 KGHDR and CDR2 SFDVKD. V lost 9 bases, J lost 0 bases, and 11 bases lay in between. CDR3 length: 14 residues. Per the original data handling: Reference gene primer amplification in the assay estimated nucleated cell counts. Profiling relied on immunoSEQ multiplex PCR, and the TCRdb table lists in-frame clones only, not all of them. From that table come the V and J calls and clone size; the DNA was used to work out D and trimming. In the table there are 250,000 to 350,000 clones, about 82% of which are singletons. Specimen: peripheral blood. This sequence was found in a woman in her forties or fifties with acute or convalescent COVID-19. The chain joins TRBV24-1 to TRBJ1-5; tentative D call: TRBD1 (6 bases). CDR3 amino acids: CATATGYSNQPQHF. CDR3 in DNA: TGTGCCACCGCGACAGGTTATAGCAATCAGCCCCAGCATTTT.